This record covers a single T cell receptor beta chain. What it recognizes is unknown. The repertoire was sequenced with immunoSEQ multiplex PCR; TCRdb's copy has only in-frame clones and lacks some. The sample shows a few thousand clones, 70% to 90% of them seen only once. The CDR3 contains 17 residues. The ends were cut back, 4 bases at V and 5 bases at J, with 21 bases in the middle. CDR1 is LGHNA and CDR2 is YNFKEQ in the germline V gene. These data belong to a study of immune cell composition in non-small cell lung cancer. Study results and caveats: In adenocarcinoma, maximal tumour-associated clone frequency tracked TIL tumour reactivity.

J is TRBJ2-1 and V is TRBV4-2; D might be TRBD2 (6 bases). The sample taken for sequencing was lung tumor tissue. This receptor was obtained from a human donor with non-small cell lung cancer. The CDR3 coding sequence is TGTGCCAGCAGCCTTTCCGGAAGGGCGGGACCCAACAATGAGCAGTTCTTC. It yields the protein CASSLSGRAGPNNEQFF.